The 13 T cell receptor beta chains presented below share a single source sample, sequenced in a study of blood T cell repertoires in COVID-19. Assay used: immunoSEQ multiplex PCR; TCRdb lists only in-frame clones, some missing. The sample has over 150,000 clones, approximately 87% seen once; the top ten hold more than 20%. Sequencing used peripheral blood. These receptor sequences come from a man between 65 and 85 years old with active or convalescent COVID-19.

Here the CDR3 reads CASSREYEQYF. In nucleotides, the CDR3 is TGTGCCAGCAGCCGGGAGTACGAGCAGTACTTC. The chain has TRBV7-9 and TRBJ2-7; D possibly corresponds to TRBD2 (6 bases). Germline V lookup: CDR1 SEHNR, CDR2 FQNEAQ (reference sequence). The germline V and J ends were trimmed by 5 bases and 4 bases, with 6 bases remaining between them. CDR3 length equals 11 residues.

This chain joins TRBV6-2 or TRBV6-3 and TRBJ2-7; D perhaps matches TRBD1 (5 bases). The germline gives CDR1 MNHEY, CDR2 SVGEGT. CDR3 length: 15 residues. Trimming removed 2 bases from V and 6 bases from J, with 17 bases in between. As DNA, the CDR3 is TGTGCCAGCAGTTACCGGCAGGGTAGAGTCGGCGAGCAGTACTTC. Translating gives CASSYRQGRVGEQYF.

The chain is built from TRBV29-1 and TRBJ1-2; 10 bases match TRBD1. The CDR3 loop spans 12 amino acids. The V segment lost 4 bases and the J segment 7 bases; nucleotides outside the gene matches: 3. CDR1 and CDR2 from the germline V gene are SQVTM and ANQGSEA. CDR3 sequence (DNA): TGCAGCGTTGGACAGGGGGCATCTGGCTACACCTTC. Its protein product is CSVGQGASGYTF.

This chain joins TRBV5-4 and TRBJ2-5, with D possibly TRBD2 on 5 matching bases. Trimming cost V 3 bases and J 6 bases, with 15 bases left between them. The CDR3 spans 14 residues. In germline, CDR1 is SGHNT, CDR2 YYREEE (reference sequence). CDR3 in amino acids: CASSWPLGRKTQYF. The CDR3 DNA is TGTGCCAGCAGCTGGCCGTTGGGGAGAAAGACCCAGTACTTC.

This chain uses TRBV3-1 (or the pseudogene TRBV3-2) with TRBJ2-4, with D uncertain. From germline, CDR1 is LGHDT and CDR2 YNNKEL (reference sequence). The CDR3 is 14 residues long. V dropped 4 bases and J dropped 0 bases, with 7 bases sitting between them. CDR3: CASSPQVAKNIQYF. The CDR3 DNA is TGTGCCAGCAGCCCACAAGTAGCCAAAAACATTCAGTACTTC.

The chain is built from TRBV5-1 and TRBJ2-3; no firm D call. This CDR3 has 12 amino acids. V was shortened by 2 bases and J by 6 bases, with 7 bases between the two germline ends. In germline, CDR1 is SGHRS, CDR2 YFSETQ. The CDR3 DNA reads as TGCGCCAGCAGCTTCACCGGGGATACGCAGTATTTT. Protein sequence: CASSFTGDTQYF.

As DNA, the CDR3 is TGTGCCAGCAGCTTGCGGGACAGGGTTATGAACACTGAAGCTTTCTTT. It yields the protein CASSLRDRVMNTEAFF. The chain employs TRBV5-5 and TRBJ1-1; 9 nucleotides line up with TRBD1. CDR3 length: 16 residues. V was clipped by 1 base and J by 0 bases; unmatched bases: 4. CDR1 is SGHKS, CDR2 YYEKEE, per germline (reference sequence).

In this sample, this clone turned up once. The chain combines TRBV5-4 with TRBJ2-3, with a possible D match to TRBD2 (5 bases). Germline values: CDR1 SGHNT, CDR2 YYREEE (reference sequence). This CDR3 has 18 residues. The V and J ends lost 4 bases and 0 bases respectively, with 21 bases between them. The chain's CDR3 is CASSLDRDATSSTDTQYF. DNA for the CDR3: TGTGCCAGCAGCCTGGACCGGGATGCAACGTCTAGCACAGATACGCAGTATTTT.

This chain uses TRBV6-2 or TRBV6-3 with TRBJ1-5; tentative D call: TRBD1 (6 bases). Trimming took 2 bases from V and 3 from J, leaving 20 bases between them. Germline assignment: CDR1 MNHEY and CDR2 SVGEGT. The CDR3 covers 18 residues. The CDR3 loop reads CASSYPFSLRGINQPQHF. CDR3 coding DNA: TGTGCCAGCAGTTACCCATTTTCGCTTAGGGGGATCAATCAGCCCCAGCATTTT.

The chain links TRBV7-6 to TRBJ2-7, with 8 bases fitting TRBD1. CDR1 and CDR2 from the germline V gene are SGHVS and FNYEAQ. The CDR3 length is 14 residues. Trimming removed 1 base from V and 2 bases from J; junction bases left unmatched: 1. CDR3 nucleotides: TGTGCCAGCAGCTTAGGGGACAGGACCTACGAGCAGTACTTC. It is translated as CASSLGDRTYEQYF.

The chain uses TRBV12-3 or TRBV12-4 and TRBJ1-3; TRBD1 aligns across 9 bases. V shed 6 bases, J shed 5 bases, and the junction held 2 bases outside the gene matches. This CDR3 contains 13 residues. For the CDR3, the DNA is TGTGCCAGCAGGGGACAGGGAAGAAACACCATATATTTT. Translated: CASRGQGRNTIYF.

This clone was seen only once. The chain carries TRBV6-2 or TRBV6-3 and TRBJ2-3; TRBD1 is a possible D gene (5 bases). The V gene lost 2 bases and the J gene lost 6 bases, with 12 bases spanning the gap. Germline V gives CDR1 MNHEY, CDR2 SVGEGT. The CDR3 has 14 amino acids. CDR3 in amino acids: CASSYLRRQDTQYF. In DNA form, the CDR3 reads TGTGCCAGCAGTTACCTGCGGCGACAGGATACGCAGTATTTT.

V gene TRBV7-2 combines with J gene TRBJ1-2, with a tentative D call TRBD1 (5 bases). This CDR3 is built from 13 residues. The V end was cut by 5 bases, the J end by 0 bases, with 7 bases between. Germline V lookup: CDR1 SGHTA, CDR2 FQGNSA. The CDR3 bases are TGTGCCAGCAGCCCAGGGACTAACTATGGCTACACCTTC. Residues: CASSPGTNYGYTF.